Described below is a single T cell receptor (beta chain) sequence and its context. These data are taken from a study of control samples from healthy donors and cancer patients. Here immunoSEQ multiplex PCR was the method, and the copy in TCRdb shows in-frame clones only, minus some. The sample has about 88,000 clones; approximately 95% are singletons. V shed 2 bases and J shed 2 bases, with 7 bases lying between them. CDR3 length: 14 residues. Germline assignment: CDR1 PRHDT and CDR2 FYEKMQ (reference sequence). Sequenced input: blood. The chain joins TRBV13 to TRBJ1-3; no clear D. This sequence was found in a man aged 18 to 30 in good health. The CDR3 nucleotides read TGTGCCAGCAGCTTATGGGGAGCTGGAAACACCATATATTTT. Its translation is CASSLWGAGNTIYF.